The subject of this entry is one TCR beta chain. The entry originates in a study of blood T cell repertoires in COVID-19. Study-level background: Both acute and convalescent COVID-19 samples were obtained from the United States, Italy and Spain.

Source study methods: Scientists estimated how many nucleated cells there were by amplifying reference gene primers. Some clones are missing from TCRdb's copy, which holds only in-frame ones; the method was immunoSEQ multiplex PCR. D and trimming were read from the DNA, whereas the V and J calls and clone size are those reported in that table. Among approximately 220,000 clones listed, roughly 88% were seen once. Sequencing was performed on peripheral blood. This clonotype originated in a middle-aged man with acute or convalescent COVID-19.

In DNA form, the CDR3 reads TGTGCCAGTAGCCCCAGGGCAGTTTATGGCGGCTACACCTTC. It codes for CASSPRAVYGGYTF. The V call is TRBV19, the J call TRBJ1-2; maybe TRBD1 (5 bases). CDR3 length: 14 residues. V was pared by 6 bases and J by 8 bases, with 19 bases between. Germline V CDR1 and CDR2: LNHDA, SQIVND (reference sequence). Complete variable domain (other parts from reference TRBV19 and TRBJ1-2): DGGITQSPKYLFRKEGQNVTLSCEQNLNHDAMYWYRQDPGQGLRLIYYSQIVNDFQKGDIAEGYSVSREKKESFPLTVTSAQKNPTAFYLCASSPRAVYGGYTFGSGTRLTVV.